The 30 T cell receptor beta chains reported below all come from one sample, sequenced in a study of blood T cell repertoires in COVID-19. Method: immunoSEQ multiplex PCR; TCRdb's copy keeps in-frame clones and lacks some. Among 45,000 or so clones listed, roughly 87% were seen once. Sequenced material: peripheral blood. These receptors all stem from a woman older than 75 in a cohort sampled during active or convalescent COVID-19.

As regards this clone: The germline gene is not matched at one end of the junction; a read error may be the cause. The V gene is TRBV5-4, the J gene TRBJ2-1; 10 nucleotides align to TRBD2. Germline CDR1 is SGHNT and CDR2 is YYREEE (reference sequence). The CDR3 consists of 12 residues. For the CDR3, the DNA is TGTGCCAGCGAAGCTAGCGGGAGTACTCCCCTCTTC. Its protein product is CASEASGSTPLF. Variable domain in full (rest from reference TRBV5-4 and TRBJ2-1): ETGVTQSPTHLIKTRGQQVTLRCSSQSGHNTVSWYQQALGQGPQFIFQYYREEENGRGNFPPRFSGLQFPNYSSELNVNALELDDSALYLCASEASGSTPLFGPGTRLTVL.

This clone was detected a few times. Here the CDR3 reads CASSFSGGPSYEQYF. CDR3 DNA: TGTGCCAGCAGCTTTTCAGGGGGCCCCTCCTACGAGCAGTACTTC. V usage is TRBV7-2 and J usage is TRBJ2-7, with TRBD1 matching over 8 bases. This CDR3 has 15 amino acids. With V trimmed by 3 bases and J by 0 bases, 4 bases remained unmatched. Per germline, CDR1 SGHTA and CDR2 FQGNSA. Looking up the rest from reference TRBV7-2 and TRBJ2-7 gives the full variable domain: GAGVSQSPSNKVTEKGKDVELRCDPISGHTALYWYRQSLGQGLEFLIYFQGNSAPDKSGLPSDRFSAERTGGSVSTLTIQRTQQEDSAVYLCASSFSGGPSYEQYFGPGTRLTVT.

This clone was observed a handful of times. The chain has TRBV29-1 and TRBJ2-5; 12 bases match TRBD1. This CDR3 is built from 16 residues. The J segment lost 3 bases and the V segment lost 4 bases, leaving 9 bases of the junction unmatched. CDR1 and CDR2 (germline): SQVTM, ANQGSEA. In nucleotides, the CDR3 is TGCAGCGTTGCCGGGACAGGGGGCGGGGGAGAAGAGACCCAGTACTTC. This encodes CSVAGTGGGGEETQYF.

In DNA, the CDR3 is TGTGCCATCAGTGAGGAGACAGGGGTTTATACAGATACGCAGTATTTT. Translating it yields CAISEETGVYTDTQYF. This chain joins TRBV10-3 and TRBJ2-3; 8 bases are a match to TRBD1. This CDR3 contains 16 residues. Germline V gene sequence: CDR1 ENHRY, CDR2 SYGVKD. The trim removed 2 bases at V and 3 bases at J, leaving 7 bases unmatched.

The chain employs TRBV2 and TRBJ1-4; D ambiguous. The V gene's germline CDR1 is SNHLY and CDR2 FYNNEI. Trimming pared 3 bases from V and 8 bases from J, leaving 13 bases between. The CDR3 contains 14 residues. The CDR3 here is CASSDRGWLEKLFF. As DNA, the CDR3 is TGTGCCAGCAGTGACCGGGGTTGGCTAGAAAAACTGTTTTTT. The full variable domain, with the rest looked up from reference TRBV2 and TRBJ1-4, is EPEVTQTPSHQVTQMGQEVILRCVPISNHLYFYWYRQILGQKVEFLVSFYNNEISEKSEIFDDQFSVERPDGSNFTLKIRSTKLEDSAMYFCASSDRGWLEKLFFGSGTQLSVL.

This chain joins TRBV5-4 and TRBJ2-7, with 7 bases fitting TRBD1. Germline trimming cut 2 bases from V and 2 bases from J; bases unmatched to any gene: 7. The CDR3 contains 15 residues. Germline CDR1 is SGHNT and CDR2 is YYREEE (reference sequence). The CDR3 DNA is TGTGCCAGCAGCTTCCCGGGACAGACTCCCTACGAGCAGTACTTC. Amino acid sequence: CASSFPGQTPYEQYF.

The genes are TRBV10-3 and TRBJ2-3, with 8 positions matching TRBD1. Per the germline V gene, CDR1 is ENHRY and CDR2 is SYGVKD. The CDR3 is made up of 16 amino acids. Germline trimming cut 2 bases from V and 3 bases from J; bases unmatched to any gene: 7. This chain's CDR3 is CAISEANRGLTDTQYF. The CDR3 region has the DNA TGTGCCATCAGTGAGGCAAACAGGGGGTTAACAGATACGCAGTATTTT.

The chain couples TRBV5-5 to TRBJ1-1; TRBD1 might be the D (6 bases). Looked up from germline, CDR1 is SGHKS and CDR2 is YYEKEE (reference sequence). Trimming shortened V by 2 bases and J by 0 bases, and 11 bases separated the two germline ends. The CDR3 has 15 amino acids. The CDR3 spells CASSFPTGMNTEAFF. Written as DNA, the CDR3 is TGTGCCAGCAGCTTCCCGACAGGCATGAACACTGAAGCTTTCTTT.

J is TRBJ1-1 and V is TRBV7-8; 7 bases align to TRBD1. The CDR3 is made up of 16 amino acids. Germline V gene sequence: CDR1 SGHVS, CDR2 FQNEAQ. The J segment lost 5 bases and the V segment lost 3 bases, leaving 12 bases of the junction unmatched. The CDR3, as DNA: TGTGCCAGCAGCTTTACGACAGGGATGGTGTTGACTGAAGCTTTCTTT. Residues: CASSFTTGMVLTEAFF.

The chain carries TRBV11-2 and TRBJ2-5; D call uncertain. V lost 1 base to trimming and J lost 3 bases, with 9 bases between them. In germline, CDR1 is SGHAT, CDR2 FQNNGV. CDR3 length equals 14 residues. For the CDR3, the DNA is TGTGCCAGCAGCTTAGTTCCCCAAAAAGAGACCCAGTACTTC. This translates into CASSLVPQKETQYF.

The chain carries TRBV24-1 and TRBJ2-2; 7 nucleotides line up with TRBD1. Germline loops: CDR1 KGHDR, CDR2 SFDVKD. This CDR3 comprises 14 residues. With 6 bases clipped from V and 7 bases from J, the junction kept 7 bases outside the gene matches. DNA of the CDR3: TGTGCCACCAGTAGCTGGCAGGGGGTCGGGGAGCTGTTTTTT. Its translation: CATSSWQGVGELFF.

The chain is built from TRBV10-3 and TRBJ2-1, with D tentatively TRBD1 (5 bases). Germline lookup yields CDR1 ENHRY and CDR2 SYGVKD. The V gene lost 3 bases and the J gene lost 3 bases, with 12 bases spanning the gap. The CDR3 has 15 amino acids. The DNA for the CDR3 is TGTGCCATCAGTGAAGGGCAGGGCAACTACAATGAGCAGTTCTTC. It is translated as CAISEGQGNYNEQFF.

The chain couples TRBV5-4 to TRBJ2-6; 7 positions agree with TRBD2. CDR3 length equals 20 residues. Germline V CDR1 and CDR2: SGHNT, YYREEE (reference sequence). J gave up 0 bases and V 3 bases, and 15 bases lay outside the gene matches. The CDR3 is CASSSGGRGTTFSGANVLTF. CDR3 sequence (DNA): TGTGCCAGCAGCTCCGGAGGGCGGGGGACGACCTTCTCTGGGGCCAACGTCCTGACTTTC. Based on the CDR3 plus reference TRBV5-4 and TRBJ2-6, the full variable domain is ETGVTQSPTHLIKTRGQQVTLRCSSQSGHNTVSWYQQALGQGPQFIFQYYREEENGRGNFPPRFSGLQFPNYSSELNVNALELDDSALYLCASSSGGRGTTFSGANVLTFGAGSRLTVL.

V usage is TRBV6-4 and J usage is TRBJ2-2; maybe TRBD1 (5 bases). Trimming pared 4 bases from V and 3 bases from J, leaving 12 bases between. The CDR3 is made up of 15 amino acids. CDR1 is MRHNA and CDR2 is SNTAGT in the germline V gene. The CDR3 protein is CASSVKGIDTGELFF. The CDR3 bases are TGTGCCAGCAGTGTAAAGGGGATAGACACCGGGGAGCTGTTTTTT.

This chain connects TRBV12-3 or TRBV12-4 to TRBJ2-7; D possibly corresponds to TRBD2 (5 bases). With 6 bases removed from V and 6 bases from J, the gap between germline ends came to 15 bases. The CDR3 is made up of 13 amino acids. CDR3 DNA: TGTGCCAGCAGAAGATTCGGGGAGCTCGAGCAGTACTTC. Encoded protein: CASRRFGELEQYF.

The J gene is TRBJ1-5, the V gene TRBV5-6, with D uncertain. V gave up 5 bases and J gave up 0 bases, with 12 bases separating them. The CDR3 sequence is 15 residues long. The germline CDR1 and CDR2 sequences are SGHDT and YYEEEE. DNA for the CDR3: TGTGCCAGCAGTTCGGGGATCTATAGCAATCAGCCCCAGCATTTT. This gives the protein CASSSGIYSNQPQHF. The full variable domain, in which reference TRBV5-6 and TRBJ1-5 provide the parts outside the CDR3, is DAGVTQSPTHLIKTRGQQVTLRCSPKSGHDTVSWYQQALGQGPQFIFQYYEEEERQRGNFPDRFSGHQFPNYSSELNVNALLLGDSALYLCASSSGIYSNQPQHFGDGTRLSIL.

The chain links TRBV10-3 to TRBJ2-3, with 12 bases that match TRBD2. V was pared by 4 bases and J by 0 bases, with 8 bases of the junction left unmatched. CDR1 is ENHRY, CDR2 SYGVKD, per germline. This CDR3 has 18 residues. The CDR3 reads CAISGASGRGRSTDTQYF. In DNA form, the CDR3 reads TGTGCCATCAGTGGGGCTAGCGGGAGGGGCCGGAGCACAGATACGCAGTATTTT.

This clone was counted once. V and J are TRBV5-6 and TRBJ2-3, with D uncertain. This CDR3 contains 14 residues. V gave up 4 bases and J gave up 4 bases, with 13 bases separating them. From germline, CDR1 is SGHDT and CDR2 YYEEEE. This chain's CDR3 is CASSADTISDTQYF. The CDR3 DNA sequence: TGTGCCAGCAGCGCCGACACCATATCAGATACGCAGTATTTT.

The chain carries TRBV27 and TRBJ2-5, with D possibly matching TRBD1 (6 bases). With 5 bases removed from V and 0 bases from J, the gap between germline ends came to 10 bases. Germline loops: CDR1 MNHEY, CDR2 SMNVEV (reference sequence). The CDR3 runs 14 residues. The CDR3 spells CASSQGLYQETQYF. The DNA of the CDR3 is TGTGCCAGCAGTCAGGGGCTGTACCAAGAGACCCAGTACTTC.

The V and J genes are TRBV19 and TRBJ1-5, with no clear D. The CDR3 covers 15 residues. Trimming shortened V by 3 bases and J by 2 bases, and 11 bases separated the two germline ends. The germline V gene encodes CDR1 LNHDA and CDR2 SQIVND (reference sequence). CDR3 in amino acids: CASSMSGGRNQPQHF. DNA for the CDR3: TGTGCCAGTAGTATGTCGGGAGGGCGCAATCAGCCCCAGCATTTT.

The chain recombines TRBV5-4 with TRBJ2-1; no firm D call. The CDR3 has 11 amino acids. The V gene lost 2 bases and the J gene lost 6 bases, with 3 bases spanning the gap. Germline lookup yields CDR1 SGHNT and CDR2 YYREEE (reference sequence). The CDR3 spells CASSFRNEQFF. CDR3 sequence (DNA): TGTGCCAGCAGCTTCCGCAATGAGCAGTTCTTC.

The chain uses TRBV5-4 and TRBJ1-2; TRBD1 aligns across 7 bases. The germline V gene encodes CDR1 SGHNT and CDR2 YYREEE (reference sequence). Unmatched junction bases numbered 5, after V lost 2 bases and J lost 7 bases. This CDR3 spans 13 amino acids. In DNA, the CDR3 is TGTGCCAGCAGCTTTGAGACAGGGCTTGGCTACACCTTC. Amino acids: CASSFETGLGYTF.

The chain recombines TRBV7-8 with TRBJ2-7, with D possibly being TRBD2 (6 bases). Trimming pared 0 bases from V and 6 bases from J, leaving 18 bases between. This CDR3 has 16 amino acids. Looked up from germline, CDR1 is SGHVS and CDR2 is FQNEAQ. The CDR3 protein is CASSLASPRPGGEQYF. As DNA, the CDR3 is TGTGCCAGCAGCTTAGCCTCCCCGCGCCCCGGGGGCGAGCAGTACTTC.

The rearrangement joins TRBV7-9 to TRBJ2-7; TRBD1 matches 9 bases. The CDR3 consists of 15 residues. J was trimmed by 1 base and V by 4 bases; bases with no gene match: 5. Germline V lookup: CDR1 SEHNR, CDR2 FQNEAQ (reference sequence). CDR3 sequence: CASSSRDRASYEQYF. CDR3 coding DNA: TGTGCCAGCAGCTCCCGGGACAGGGCTTCCTACGAGCAGTACTTC.

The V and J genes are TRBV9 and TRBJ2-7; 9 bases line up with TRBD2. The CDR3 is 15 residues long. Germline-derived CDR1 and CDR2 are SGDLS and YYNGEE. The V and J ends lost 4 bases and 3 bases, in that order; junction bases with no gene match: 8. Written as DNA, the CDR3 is TGTGCCAGCAGCCCCGGACTAGCGACCTACTACGAGCAGTACTTC. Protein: CASSPGLATYYEQYF. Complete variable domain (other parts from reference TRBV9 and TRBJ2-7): DSGVTQTPKHLITATGQRVTLRCSPRSGDLSVYWYQQSLDQGLQFLIQYYNGEERAKGNILERFSAQQFPDLHSELNLSSLELGDSALYFCASSPGLATYYEQYFGPGTRLTVT.

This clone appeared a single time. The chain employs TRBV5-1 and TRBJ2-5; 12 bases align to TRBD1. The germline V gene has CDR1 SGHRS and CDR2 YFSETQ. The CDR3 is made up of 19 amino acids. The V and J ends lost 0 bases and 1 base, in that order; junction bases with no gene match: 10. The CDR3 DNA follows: TGCGCCAGCAGCTTGGTCGGGACAGGGGGCGCCGGGGGCCAAGAGACCCAGTACTTC. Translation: CASSLVGTGGAGGQETQYF.

Here the CDR3 reads CASSQRQGNEQFF. The CDR3 nucleotides are TGTGCCAGCAGCCAGAGACAGGGGAATGAGCAGTTCTTC. The V call is TRBV12-3 or TRBV12-4, the J call TRBJ2-1; TRBD1 agrees at 8 bases. The V segment lost 6 bases and the J segment 7 bases; nucleotides outside the gene matches: 5. The CDR3 totals 13 residues.

The CDR3 nucleotides are TGTGCCAGCAGCCGTCTAGCGGGGCGTCCCTACGAGCAGTACTTC. Protein sequence: CASSRLAGRPYEQYF. V gene TRBV5-6 combines with J gene TRBJ2-7, with 9 bases aligning to TRBD2. J lost 2 bases, V lost 4 bases, and 7 bases had no gene match. Per germline, CDR1 SGHDT and CDR2 YYEEEE. This CDR3 has 15 residues. Looking up the rest from reference TRBV5-6 and TRBJ2-7 gives the full variable domain: DAGVTQSPTHLIKTRGQQVTLRCSPKSGHDTVSWYQQALGQGPQFIFQYYEEEERQRGNFPDRFSGHQFPNYSSELNVNALLLGDSALYLCASSRLAGRPYEQYFGPGTRLTVT.

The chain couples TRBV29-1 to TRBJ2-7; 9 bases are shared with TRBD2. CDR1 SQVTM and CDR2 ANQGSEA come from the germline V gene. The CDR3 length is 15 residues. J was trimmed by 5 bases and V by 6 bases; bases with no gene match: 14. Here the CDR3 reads CSVALGASGINEQYF. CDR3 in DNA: TGCAGCGTGGCCCTCGGGGCTAGCGGGATCAACGAGCAGTACTTC.

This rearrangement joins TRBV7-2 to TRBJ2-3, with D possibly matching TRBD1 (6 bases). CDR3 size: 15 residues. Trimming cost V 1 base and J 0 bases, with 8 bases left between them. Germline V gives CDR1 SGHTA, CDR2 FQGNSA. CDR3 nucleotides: TGTGCCAGCAGCTTAGGGACAGTCAGCACAGATACGCAGTATTTT. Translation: CASSLGTVSTDTQYF.